This TCR beta chain was sequenced during a study of CD8 T cells in ankylosing spondylitis. General study results and limits: Typical of ankylosing spondylitis blood, it appeared, was a TCR beta motif of eight highly homologous variants.

V was pared by 4 bases and J by 5 bases, with 7 bases of the junction left unmatched. Germline-derived CDR1 and CDR2 are SQVTM and ANQGSEA. The CDR3 is made up of 14 amino acids. One entry per CDR3 protein, called by TCRdb with MiXCR from the 5' RACE reads. The data show 200,000 to 250,000 distinct CDR3 sequences, 8% to 11% seen once. There are a few counts of this clonotype. The antigen remains undetermined. This chain joins TRBV29-1 and TRBJ2-2, with 7 bases lining up with TRBD1. The origin of this receptor is a male donor with ankylosing spondylitis or in good health (not recorded which). The sample taken for sequencing was blood, either unsorted or a sorted T cell fraction (not recorded which). The CDR3 DNA sequence: TGCAGCGTTGGCGTACAGGGGAGAACCGGGGAGCTGTTTTTT. Protein sequence: CSVGVQGRTGELFF.